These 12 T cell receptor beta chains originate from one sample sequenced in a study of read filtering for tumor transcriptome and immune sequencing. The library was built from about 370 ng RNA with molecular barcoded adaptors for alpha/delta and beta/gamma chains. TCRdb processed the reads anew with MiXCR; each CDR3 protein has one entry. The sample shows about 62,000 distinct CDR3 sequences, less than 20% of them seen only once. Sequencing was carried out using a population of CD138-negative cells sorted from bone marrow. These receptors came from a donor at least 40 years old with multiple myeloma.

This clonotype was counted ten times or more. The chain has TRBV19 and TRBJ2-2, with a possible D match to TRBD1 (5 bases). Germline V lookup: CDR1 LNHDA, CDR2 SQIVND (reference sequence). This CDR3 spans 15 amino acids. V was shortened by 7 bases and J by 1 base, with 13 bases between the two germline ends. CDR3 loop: CASTTGQRNTGELFF. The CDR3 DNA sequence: TGTGCCAGTACCACAGGCCAAAGGAACACCGGGGAGCTGTTTTTT.

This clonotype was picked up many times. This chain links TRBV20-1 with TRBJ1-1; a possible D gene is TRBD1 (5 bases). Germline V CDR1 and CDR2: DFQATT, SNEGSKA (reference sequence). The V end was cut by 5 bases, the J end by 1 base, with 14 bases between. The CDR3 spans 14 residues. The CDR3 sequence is CSAAGPLGNTEAFF. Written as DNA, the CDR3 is TGCAGTGCTGCGGGGCCTCTTGGGAACACTGAAGCTTTCTTT.

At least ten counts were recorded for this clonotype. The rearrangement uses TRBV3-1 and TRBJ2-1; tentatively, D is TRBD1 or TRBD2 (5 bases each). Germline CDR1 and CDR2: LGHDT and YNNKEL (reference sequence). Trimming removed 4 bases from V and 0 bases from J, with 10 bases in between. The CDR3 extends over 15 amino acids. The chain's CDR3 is CASSPWGSSYNEQFF. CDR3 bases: TGTGCCAGCAGCCCATGGGGGAGCTCCTACAATGAGCAGTTCTTC.

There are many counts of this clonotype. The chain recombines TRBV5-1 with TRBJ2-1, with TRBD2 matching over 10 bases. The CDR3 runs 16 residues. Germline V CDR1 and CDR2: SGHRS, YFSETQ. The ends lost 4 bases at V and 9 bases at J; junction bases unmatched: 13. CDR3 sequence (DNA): TGCGCCAGCAGCATTGCTTGGGCTAGCGGGAGTGGTGAGCAGTTCTTC. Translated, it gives CASSIAWASGSGEQFF.

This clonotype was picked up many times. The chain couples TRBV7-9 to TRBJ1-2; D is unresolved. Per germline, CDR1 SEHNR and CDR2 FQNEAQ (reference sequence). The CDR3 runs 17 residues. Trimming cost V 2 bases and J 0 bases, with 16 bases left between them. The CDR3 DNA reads TGTGCCAGCAGCTTAAGTTTCTGGACCGAAGCTAACTATGGCTACACCTTC. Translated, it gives CASSLSFWTEANYGYTF.

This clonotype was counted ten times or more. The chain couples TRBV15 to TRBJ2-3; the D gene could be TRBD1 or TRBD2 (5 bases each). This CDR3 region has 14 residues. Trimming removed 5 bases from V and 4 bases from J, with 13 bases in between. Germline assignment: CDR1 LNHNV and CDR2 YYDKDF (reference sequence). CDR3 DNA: TGTGCCACCAGCCCCCTCGGGGCGGCAGATACGCAGTATTTT. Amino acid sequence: CATSPLGAADTQYF.

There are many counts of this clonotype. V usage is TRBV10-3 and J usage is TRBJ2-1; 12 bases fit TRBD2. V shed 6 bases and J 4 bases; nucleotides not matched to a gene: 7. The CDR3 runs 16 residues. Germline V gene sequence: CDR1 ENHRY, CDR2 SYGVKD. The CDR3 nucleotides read TGTGCCATCAGAGAGCCGGGACTAGCGGGTTACAATGAGCAGTTCTTC. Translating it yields CAIREPGLAGYNEQFF.

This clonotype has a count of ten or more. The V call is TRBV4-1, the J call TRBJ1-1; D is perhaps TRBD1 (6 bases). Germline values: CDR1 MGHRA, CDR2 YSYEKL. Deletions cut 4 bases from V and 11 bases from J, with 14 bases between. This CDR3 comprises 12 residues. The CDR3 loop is CASSPGGAGAFF. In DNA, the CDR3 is TGCGCCAGCAGCCCCGGGGGGGCTGGCGCTTTCTTT.

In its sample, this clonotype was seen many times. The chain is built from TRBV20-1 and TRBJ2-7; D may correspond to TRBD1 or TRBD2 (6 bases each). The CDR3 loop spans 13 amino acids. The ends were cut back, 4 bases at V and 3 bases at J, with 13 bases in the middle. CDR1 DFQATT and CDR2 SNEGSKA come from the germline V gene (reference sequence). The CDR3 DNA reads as TGCAGTGCTACAGGGGAGGTATACTACGAGCAGTACTTC. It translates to CSATGEVYYEQYF.

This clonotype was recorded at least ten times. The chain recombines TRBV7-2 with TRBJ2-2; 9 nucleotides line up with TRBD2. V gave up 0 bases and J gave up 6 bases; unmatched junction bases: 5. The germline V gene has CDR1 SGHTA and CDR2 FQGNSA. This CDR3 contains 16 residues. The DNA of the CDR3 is TGTGCCAGCAGCTTAGCGGGACTAGCTGTCGCCGGGGAGCTGTTTTTT. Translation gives CASSLAGLAVAGELFF.

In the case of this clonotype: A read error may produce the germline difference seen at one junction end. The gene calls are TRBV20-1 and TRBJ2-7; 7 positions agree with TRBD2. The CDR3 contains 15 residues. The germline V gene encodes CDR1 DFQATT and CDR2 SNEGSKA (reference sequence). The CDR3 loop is CSARDSGLSSYEQYF. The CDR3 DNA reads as TGCAGTGCTAGGGATAGCGGGTTGAGCTCCTATGAGCAGTACTTC.

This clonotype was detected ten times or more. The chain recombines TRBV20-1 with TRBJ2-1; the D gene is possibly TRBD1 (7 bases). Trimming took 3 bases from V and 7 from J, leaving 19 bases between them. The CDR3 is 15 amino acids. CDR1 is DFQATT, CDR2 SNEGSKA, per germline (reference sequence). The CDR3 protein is CSASETGSRGNEQFF. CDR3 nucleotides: TGCAGTGCTAGTGAGACAGGGAGTCGGGGGAATGAGCAGTTCTTC.